This TCR beta chain was observed in a study of response to subunit inactivated influenza vaccine (dated by TCRdb to about 2018). Broadly, across the study: The study used deep quantitative T cell receptor repertoire profiling to track responses to a trivalent subunit inactivated influenza vaccine.

The CDR3 runs 15 residues from the cysteine to the phenylalanine. CDR3 DNA only is kept here, 45 bases in frame from base 1. V loses 4 bases, J loses 8 bases, and the germline ends lie 21 bases apart. Taken from the germline V gene, the CDR1 and CDR2 loops are SGHRS and YFSETQ. There are many counts of this clonotype. Its antigen remains undetermined. No per-base quality is available; no much larger clone lies one base away. Broader findings and caveats from the paper: It was suggested by the authors that each seasonal influenza vaccination may recruit only a limited number of new T cells.

Library creation used RT-PCR. TCRdb names Illumina HiSeq 2500 as the instrument used. The public reads were reprocessed in TCRdb via fastp at Q25 and MiXCR, keeping in-frame beta chains. Rows merge per CDR3 protein into single entries with the most common DNA and genes. The sample table contains about 530,000 distinct CDR3 sequences; only one count was recorded for about 10% of them. Roughly a tenth of the sample lies in the top ten. The sequence derives from a man aged 45-65 years who received an inactivated influenza vaccine. Donor details come from another sample of the same person, matched by shared clones. The chain is assembled from TRBV5-1 and TRBJ2-5; the D region may be TRBD1 or TRBD2, each matching 5 bases equally. The sequences come from PBMCs from blood, collected on the day of vaccination. The DNA is TGCGCCAGCAGCCCCCGGACATCAAAAGCGGTAACCCAGTACTTC. Translation gives CASSPRTSKAVTQYF. The full variable domain, with segments outside the CDR3 supplied by the reference TRBV5-1 and TRBJ2-5 proteins, appears as KAGVTQTPRYLIKTRGQQVTLSCSPISGHRSVSWYQQTPGQGLQFLFEYFSETQRNKGNFPGRFSGRQFSNSRSEMNVSTLELGDSALYLCASSPRTSKAVTQYFGPGTRLLVL.